This passage covers 24 T cell receptor beta chains from one sample sequenced in a study of blood T cell repertoires in COVID-19. Produced via immunoSEQ multiplex PCR; TCRdb's table is partial and in-frame only. The sample has approximately 310,000 clones; less than 85% are singletons. Sequencing input: PBMCs or T cells enriched from blood (not recorded which). Source of these receptors: a woman aged 30 to 39 who had been exposed to COVID-19.

The V gene is TRBV3-1 (or the pseudogene TRBV3-2), the J gene TRBJ2-1; 8 nucleotides line up with TRBD2. This CDR3 spans 15 amino acids. The trim removed 8 bases at V and 3 bases at J, leaving 9 bases unmatched. Germline CDR1 LGHDT, CDR2 YNNKEL (reference sequence). The DNA for the CDR3 is TGTGCCAGCTCAAAGACCGGGACTAGCTACAATGAGCAGTTCTTC. Translated: CASSKTGTSYNEQFF.

For this clone: This specimen includes other DNA sequences encoding the same CDR3. The chain has TRBV5-1 and TRBJ2-5; 10 positions agree with TRBD2. The CDR3 runs to 14 residues. V shed 2 bases and J 2 bases; nucleotides not matched to a gene: 0. The germline V gene encodes CDR1 SGHRS and CDR2 YFSETQ. CDR3 coding DNA: TGCGCCAGCAGCTTAGCGGGGGGGCAAGAGACCCAGTACTTC. Translation: CASSLAGGQETQYF. Drawing the rest from reference TRBV5-1 and TRBJ2-5, the complete variable domain is KAGVTQTPRYLIKTRGQQVTLSCSPISGHRSVSWYQQTPGQGLQFLFEYFSETQRNKGNFPGRFSGRQFSNSRSEMNVSTLELGDSALYLCASSLAGGQETQYFGPGTRLLVL.

The chain joins TRBV6-5 to TRBJ2-7, with a possible D match to TRBD2 (5 bases). Deletions cut 6 bases from V and 5 bases from J, with 17 bases between. CDR1 and CDR2 (germline): MNHEY, SVGAGI. The CDR3 consists of 14 residues. The CDR3 DNA reads TGTGCCAGCAGGTCTTCGGGGTACAGTAACGAGCAGTACTTC. This encodes CASRSSGYSNEQYF.

The gene calls are TRBV28 and TRBJ2-4; TRBD2 might be the D (6 bases). The CDR3 extends over 17 amino acids. V lost 5 bases and J 0 bases, leaving 17 bases between the germline ends. The germline V gene has CDR1 MDHEN and CDR2 SYDVKM. The CDR3 loop reads CASSIVGLEIAKNIQYF. Written as DNA, the CDR3 is TGTGCCAGCAGTATCGTGGGACTTGAAATAGCCAAAAACATTCAGTACTTC.

J is TRBJ2-1 and V is TRBV10-3, with 11 bases identical to TRBD1. CDR3 length equals 17 residues. Germline V gene lookup returns CDR1 ENHRY and CDR2 SYGVKD. V trimming: 3 bases; J trimming: 2 bases; junction bases outside the gene matches: 6. The CDR3 region has the DNA TGTGCCATCAGTGAAGTGGACAGGGGGCGCCCCTACAATGAGCAGTTCTTC. It translates to CAISEVDRGRPYNEQFF.

This clone was seen a single time. The chain recombines TRBV18 with TRBJ2-1; 8 positions match TRBD2. From germline, CDR1 is KGHSH and CDR2 LQKENI. The trim removed 3 bases at V and 14 bases at J, leaving 12 bases unmatched. The CDR3 contains 14 residues. DNA for the CDR3: TGTGCCAGCTCACCGACAAAAAGCGGGAGTGATGAGTTCTTC. Protein: CASSPTKSGSDEFF.

This chain joins TRBV12-3 or TRBV12-4 and TRBJ2-1, with 8 positions matching TRBD2. CDR3 length: 13 residues. V was pared by 4 bases and J by 8 bases, with 4 bases of the junction left unmatched. CDR3 in amino acids: CASSSAGADEQFF. The CDR3, as DNA: TGTGCCAGCAGTTCAGCGGGAGCGGATGAGCAGTTCTTC.

The chain combines TRBV28 with TRBJ2-5, with D tentatively TRBD2 (5 bases). The CDR3 has 13 residues. Germline V gene data show CDR1 as MDHEN and CDR2 as SYDVKM. The V end lost 3 bases, the J end lost 4 bases, and 9 bases lay between the germline ends. CDR3 protein: CASSFEGRETQYF. Written as DNA, the CDR3 is TGTGCCAGCAGTTTTGAGGGTAGAGAGACCCAGTACTTC.

This clone was recorded once. The V gene is TRBV2, the J gene TRBJ2-1, with 8 bases aligning to TRBD2. The V segment lost 2 bases and the J segment 6 bases; nucleotides outside the gene matches: 18. Germline CDR1 is SNHLY and CDR2 is FYNNEI. CDR3 length: 19 amino acids. CDR3: CASSEQVRLSGSKLNEQFF. CDR3 DNA sequence: TGTGCCAGCAGTGAACAGGTCAGACTAAGCGGGAGTAAGCTCAATGAGCAGTTCTTC.

The chain recombines TRBV11-3 with TRBJ2-7, with D possibly TRBD2 on 6 matching bases. This CDR3 spans 18 amino acids. Germline CDR1 and CDR2: SGHNT and YENEEA. V was shortened by 0 bases and J by 6 bases, with 24 bases between the two germline ends. CDR3 loop: CASSLDRGSSGSLSEQYF. CDR3 DNA sequence: TGTGCCAGCAGCTTAGATCGAGGGTCAAGCGGGTCTCTGTCCGAGCAGTACTTC.

This clone was observed a handful of times. The chain combines TRBV5-4 with TRBJ2-1, with TRBD1 as a possible D gene (5 bases). V was clipped by 5 bases and J by 3 bases, with 15 bases between them. Germline assignment: CDR1 SGHNT and CDR2 YYREEE (reference sequence). The CDR3 consists of 15 residues. CDR3 loop: CASSQTTERYNEQFF. CDR3 nucleotides: TGTGCCAGCAGTCAGACGACAGAACGCTACAATGAGCAGTTCTTC.

The chain couples TRBV28 to TRBJ2-2; TRBD1 matches 11 bases. V shed 6 bases, J shed 6 bases, and the junction held 12 bases outside the gene matches. This CDR3 is built from 17 residues. Per the germline V gene, CDR1 is MDHEN and CDR2 is SYDVKM. The CDR3 loop reads CASRPLRDRGNSGELFF. The CDR3 DNA sequence: TGTGCCAGCAGGCCGTTACGGGACAGGGGGAATTCCGGGGAGCTGTTTTTT.

The chain employs TRBV6-2 or TRBV6-3 and TRBJ2-3, with 11 bases identical to TRBD2. The CDR3 loop spans 16 amino acids. Looked up from germline, CDR1 is MNHEY and CDR2 is SVGEGT. The V segment lost 5 bases and the J segment 0 bases; nucleotides outside the gene matches: 4. The CDR3 DNA reads TGTGCCAGCAGTATCCGGACTAGCGGGAGCACAGATACGCAGTATTTT. Translating gives CASSIRTSGSTDTQYF.

This chain connects TRBV4-2 to TRBJ2-5, with 11 bases fitting TRBD2. CDR3 length: 16 amino acids. With 1 base clipped from V and 6 bases from J, the junction kept 7 bases outside the gene matches. CDR1 and CDR2 (germline): LGHNA, YNFKEQ. The CDR3: CASSQAVLAGEKTQYF. DNA of the CDR3: TGTGCCAGCAGCCAAGCCGTACTAGCGGGGGAAAAGACCCAGTACTTC.

V gene TRBV5-6 combines with J gene TRBJ2-7, with a weak D call TRBD1 (6 bases). The CDR3 covers 13 residues. Trimming removed 0 bases at V and 4 bases at J, with 8 bases between. Germline V gene data show CDR1 as SGHDT and CDR2 as YYEEEE. CDR3: CASSLGTGYEQYF. The CDR3 DNA is TGTGCCAGCAGCTTGGGTACAGGGTACGAGCAGTACTTC.

The chain links TRBV20-1 to TRBJ2-1; D remains unclear. Looked up from germline, CDR1 is DFQATT and CDR2 is SNEGSKA (reference sequence). V lost 3 bases and J lost 2, with 8 bases in between. This CDR3 spans 13 amino acids. The CDR3 spells CSASAVTYNEQFF. In DNA form, the CDR3 reads TGCAGTGCTAGTGCAGTTACCTACAATGAGCAGTTCTTC.

In DNA, the CDR3 is TGTGCCAGCAGCCCCGTTAGCTTCGAGACCCAGTACTTC. It yields the protein CASSPVSFETQYF. The genes are TRBV3-1 (or the pseudogene TRBV3-2) and TRBJ2-5; D unresolved. V lost 4 bases and J lost 5, with 11 bases in between. Germline CDR1 and CDR2: LGHDT and YNNKEL (reference sequence). This CDR3 has 13 residues.

This sequence joins TRBV19 and TRBJ2-1, with 9 bases identical to TRBD2. J lost 2 bases, V lost 4 bases, and 6 bases had no gene match. The CDR3 sequence is 16 residues long. The germline CDR1 and CDR2 sequences are LNHDA and SQIVND (reference sequence). The CDR3 bases are TGTGCCAGTAGTACGACTAGCGGACCCCCCTACAATGAGCAGTTCTTC. Protein: CASSTTSGPPYNEQFF.

In this sample, this clone turned up once. The V gene is TRBV18, the J gene TRBJ2-5; D is perhaps TRBD1 (6 bases). Trimming shortened V by 3 bases and J by 2 bases, and 13 bases separated the two germline ends. Germline V gene data show CDR1 as KGHSH and CDR2 as LQKENI. This CDR3 spans 15 amino acids. The CDR3 here is CASSPGQGRQETQYF. The CDR3 DNA follows: TGTGCCAGCTCACCGGGGCAGGGGCGGCAAGAGACCCAGTACTTC.

J is TRBJ1-6 and V is TRBV2; 9 bases match TRBD1. Germline trimming cut 9 bases from V and 6 bases from J; bases unmatched to any gene: 9. The germline V gene has CDR1 SNHLY and CDR2 FYNNEI. This CDR3 has 15 amino acids. CDR3 sequence: CARKTGTGSNSPLHF. CDR3 in DNA: TGTGCCAGAAAGACCGGGACAGGGTCTAATTCACCCCTCCACTTT.

This chain joins TRBV30 and TRBJ2-4; a possible D gene is TRBD1 (5 bases). V was cut by 2 bases and J by 0 bases, with 14 bases left in between. Germline V gene lookup returns CDR1 GTSNPN and CDR2 SVGIG (reference sequence). CDR3 length equals 16 residues. Here the CDR3 reads CAWSRGPLLAKNIQYF. CDR3 DNA: TGTGCCTGGAGTAGGGGCCCGTTACTAGCCAAAAACATTCAGTACTTC.

The V gene is TRBV4-3, the J gene TRBJ2-1; TRBD1 aligns across 9 bases. Germline V CDR1 and CDR2: LGHNA, YSLEER. This CDR3 has 16 residues. Trimming cost V 1 base and J 2 bases; bases outside gene matches: 3. In DNA, the CDR3 is TGCGCCAGCAGCCAAGGGGACAGGGTCCCCTACAATGAGCAGTTCTTC. This translates into CASSQGDRVPYNEQFF.

The V and J genes are TRBV14 and TRBJ1-1, with 11 positions matching TRBD1. This CDR3 contains 14 residues. Germline CDR1 SGHDN, CDR2 FVKESK. V was pared by 10 bases and J by 1 base, with 5 bases of the junction left unmatched. CDR3 residues: CATRTGGTNTEAFF. The CDR3, as DNA: TGTGCCACCAGGACAGGGGGCACGAACACTGAAGCTTTCTTT.

The gene calls are TRBV5-4 and TRBJ1-6; 7 bases align to TRBD1. Trimming took 0 bases from V and 7 from J; bases not matched to a gene: 7. This CDR3 spans 16 amino acids. Germline V lookup: CDR1 SGHNT, CDR2 YYREEE (reference sequence). The CDR3 here is CASSLDPGGWNSPLHF. In DNA form, the CDR3 reads TGTGCCAGCAGCTTGGACCCAGGGGGGTGGAATTCACCCCTCCACTTT.